A selection of T cell receptor beta chains follows, all from one sample in a study of blood T cell repertoires in COVID-19. TCRdb keeps only in-frame clones here, not all; method: immunoSEQ multiplex PCR. Among around 56,000 clones listed, around 92% were seen once. Sequencing input: peripheral blood. The receptors were sampled from a human donor in a cohort sampled during active COVID-19. Each CDR3 is given with its conserved first and last residue. The size field is filled for only some rows; it gives once, few, many or a size class.

TRBJ1-3 TRBV23-1 15 - CASSLDTLVENTIYF
TRBJ2-7 TRBV7-2 14 - CASSLIQGFSEQYF
TRBJ2-2 TRBV11-2 15 - CASSLGGELAGELFF
TRBJ2-7 TRBV30 14 - CAWSVQGVSYEQYF
TRBJ1-2 TRBV5-6 15 - CASSLNYRGLYGYTF
TRBJ2-3 TRBV3-1/TRBV3-2 15 once CASSQGQGAADTQYF
TRBJ1-2 TRBV10-1 17 few CASSESQQGVANYGYTF
TRBJ1-2 TRBV30 15 few CAWRPPLAANYGYTF
TRBJ2-7 TRBV6-5 15 - CASTTLAGLSYEQYF
TRBJ1-5 TRBV14 17 once CASSQDRGAWSNQPQHF
TRBJ2-5 TRBV5-1 15 - CASSVPSPDLETQYF
TRBJ1-1 TRBV2 15 - CASSRGFAGGTEAFF
TRBJ1-4 TRBV18 15 - CASSPPYATNEKLFF
TRBJ1-4 TRBV9 15 - CASSVGWDNSEKLFF
TRBJ2-2 TRBV5-1 15 once CASSMLGGVAGELFF
TRBJ1-2 TRBV3-1/TRBV3-2 13 - CASSLGQTSGYTF
TRBJ2-1 TRBV2 14 - CASSDRTLYNEQFF
TRBJ1-4 TRBV4-1 16 - CASSQDRGASNEKLFF
TRBJ2-1 TRBV11-2 15 once CASSLPGGPGNEQFF
TRBJ2-5 TRBV2 15 - CASRDSGGNGETQYF
TRBJ2-1 TRBV27 13 - CASSLSLYNEQFF
TRBJ2-1 TRBV5-1 15 - CASSPRPGLGNEQFF
TRBJ1-4 TRBV4-2 17 once CASSQDWERQGNEKLFF
TRBJ2-1 TRBV3-1/TRBV3-2 17 - CASSQWGLAGAFNEQFF
TRBJ2-5 TRBV12-3/TRBV12-4 13 once CASRRGIQETQYF
TRBJ2-2 TRBV12-5 16 - CASGSWWGGRTGELFF
TRBJ1-2 TRBV7-9 14 once CATRVPRGNYGYTF
TRBJ1-4 TRBV18 15 - CASSPYQGKGEKLFF
TRBJ2-7 TRBV5-1 14 once CASSLGGGAPEQYF